These T cell receptor beta chains were read from a single sample in a study of blood T cell repertoires in COVID-19. The method was immunoSEQ multiplex PCR; TCRdb's version includes in-frame clones alone and lacks a portion of them. This table holds hundreds of thousands of clones, roughly 87% found once. Sequencing was done on a sample of PBMCs or T cells enriched from blood (not recorded which). The receptors here all came from a woman between 25 and 40 years old who had recovered from COVID-19. CDR3s include the opening cysteine and the closing phenylalanine or tryptophan. Each record gives: J gene, V gene, clone size, D gene, CDR3 protein. D genes are given only for firm matches. Clone sizes are given selectively: once, few, many, or a class where the clone is expanded.

TRBJ1-1 TRBV5-1 - TRBD1 CASSSGGQGNTEAFF
TRBJ1-5 TRBV7-2 - TRBD1 CASSSGQGGNQPQHF
TRBJ2-7 TRBV18 - TRBD1 CASSPRDRVEQYF
TRBJ1-2 TRBV5-1 - - CASSLASVGLYGYTF
TRBJ1-1 TRBV7-9 few TRBD1 CASSPNRGTTEAFF
TRBJ1-1 TRBV3-1/TRBV3-2 - - CASSQDVQGGTEAFF
TRBJ1-4 TRBV10-3 - - CAISESQSRSTNEKLFF
TRBJ2-1 TRBV5-1 - TRBD2 CASMVAGTSYEQFF
TRBJ1-1 TRBV6-5 - TRBD1 CASSSQGAGTEAFF
TRBJ2-5 TRBV13 once - CASSWSVQETQYF
TRBJ2-7 TRBV7-9 - TRBD2 CAGLAGGEQYF
TRBJ2-3 TRBV11-2 - TRBD2 CASSLEAGGITDTQYF
TRBJ1-1 TRBV18 - TRBD1 CASSPTGGDTEAFF
TRBJ2-1 TRBV28 - TRBD2 CASSFIAGGDRDEQFF
TRBJ1-2 TRBV7-6 - TRBD1 CASSSSLFQGARYGYTF
TRBJ1-5 TRBV5-4 - TRBD1 CASSLQGGYDQPQHF
TRBJ2-3 TRBV18 - - CASSPAGRTDTQYF
TRBJ2-6 TRBV6-1 - TRBD1 CASSEAIQGTGANVLTF
TRBJ2-2 TRBV19 - TRBD2 CASSIRAGGFLNTGELFF
TRBJ2-7 TRBV7-9 - - CASSLPRGSDEQYF
TRBJ1-2 TRBV5-1 - - CASSPGGGEYGYTF
TRBJ1-4 TRBV25-1 - - CASRGNEKLFF
TRBJ2-2 TRBV19 - TRBD1 CASSIQGQGAIGELFF
TRBJ2-5 TRBV28 - - CASSPLRTGGTQYF
TRBJ2-7 TRBV6-2/TRBV6-3 - TRBD1 CASSETGGYYEQYF
TRBJ2-7 TRBV10-2 - - CASSLPPLNEQYF
TRBJ1-1 TRBV3-1/TRBV3-2 - - CASSDGQVNTEAFF
TRBJ2-7 TRBV7-9 - - CASSFFDSGSYEQYF
TRBJ2-5 TRBV4-1 - - CASSQTVLETQYF
TRBJ2-1 TRBV29-1 - TRBD2 CSGGALAGAGSSYNEQFF
TRBJ1-1 TRBV29-1 - - CSVATGNTEAFF
TRBJ1-1 TRBV5-1 - - CASSLMAGAEAFF
TRBJ1-4 TRBV6-5 - TRBD1 CASGQGGEKLFF
TRBJ1-4 TRBV3-1/TRBV3-2 - TRBD1 CASSQPQGGKLFF
TRBJ1-6 TRBV6-6 - - CASSLRPGENNSPLHF
TRBJ2-1 TRBV7-2 - - CASSLWGRNNEQFF
TRBJ1-1 TRBV13 - - CASRNLGTEAFF
TRBJ2-1 TRBV2 - TRBD2 CASGWGFSGTRRDNEQFF
TRBJ2-3 TRBV18 - - CASSPQLARTDTQYF
TRBJ2-5 TRBV28 - TRBD2 CASSLLSSGSGETQYF
TRBJ2-7 TRBV28 - TRBD2 CASSLTPPTSGDDYEQYF
TRBJ2-1 TRBV11-2 few TRBD2 CASSRAGSSYNEQFF
TRBJ2-1 TRBV3-1/TRBV3-2 - TRBD1 CASSQGTGNYNEQFF
TRBJ1-1 TRBV19 - - CASSISVFTEAFF
TRBJ2-3 TRBV5-4 - TRBD2 CASSFAGGGTDTQYF